This T cell receptor beta chain is from a study of shared clonotypes between healthy human individuals. Study details: Per donor, CD8 memory used one plate, CD8 naive used two, CD4 memory used three and CD4 naive used three.

Germline CDR1 and CDR2: SGHTA and FQGNSA. The CDR3 totals 14 residues. Trimming took off 5 bases at V and 5 bases at J, with 16 bases between the two ends. Cells designated naive CD8 were CD45RO-negative and were positively selected for CCR7, with terminally differentiated effector memory CD45RA+ cells excluded. Assay: immunoSEQ multiplex PCR; the TCRdb copy retains only in-frame clones and omits some. Seen here are about 2.2 million clones, 93% observed once, and the top ten hold 1.5% to 2%. The TCR sequence derives from a young man in good health. Some clones in this sample may be carry-over from other donors' samples. The gene calls are TRBV7-2 and TRBJ2-7, with D perhaps matching TRBD2 (6 bases). Sequencing was done on a sample of naive CD8+ T cells from PBMCs. This CDR3 reads CASSLRRETNEQYF. The DNA for the CDR3 is TGTGCCAGCAGCCTACGCCGGGAGACAAACGAGCAGTACTTC.